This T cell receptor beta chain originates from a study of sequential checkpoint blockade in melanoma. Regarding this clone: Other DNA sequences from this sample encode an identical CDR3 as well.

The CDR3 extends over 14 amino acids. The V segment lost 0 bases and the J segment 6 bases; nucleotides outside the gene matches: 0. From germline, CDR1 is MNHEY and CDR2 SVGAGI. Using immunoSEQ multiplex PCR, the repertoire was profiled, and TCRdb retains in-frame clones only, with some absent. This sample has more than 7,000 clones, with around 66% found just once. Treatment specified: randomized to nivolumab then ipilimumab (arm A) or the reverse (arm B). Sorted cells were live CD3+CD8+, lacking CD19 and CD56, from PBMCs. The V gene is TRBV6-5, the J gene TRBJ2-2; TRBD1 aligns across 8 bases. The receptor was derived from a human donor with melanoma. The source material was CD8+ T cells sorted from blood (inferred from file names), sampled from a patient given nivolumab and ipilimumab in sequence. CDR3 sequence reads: CASSYSQGAGELFF. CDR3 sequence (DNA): TGTGCCAGCAGTTACTCACAGGGGGCCGGGGAGCTGTTTTTT.